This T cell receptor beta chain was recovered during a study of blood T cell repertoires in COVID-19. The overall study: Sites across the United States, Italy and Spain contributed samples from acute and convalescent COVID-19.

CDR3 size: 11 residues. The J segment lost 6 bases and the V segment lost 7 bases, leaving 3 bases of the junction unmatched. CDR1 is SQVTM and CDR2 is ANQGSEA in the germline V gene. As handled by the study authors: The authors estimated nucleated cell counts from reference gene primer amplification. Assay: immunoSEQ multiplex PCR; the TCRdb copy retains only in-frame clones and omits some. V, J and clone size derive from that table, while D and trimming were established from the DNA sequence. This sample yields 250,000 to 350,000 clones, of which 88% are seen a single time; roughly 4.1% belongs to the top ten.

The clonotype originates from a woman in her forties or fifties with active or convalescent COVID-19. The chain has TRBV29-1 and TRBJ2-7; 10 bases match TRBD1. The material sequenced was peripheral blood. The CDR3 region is CSGRTGGEQYF. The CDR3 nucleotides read TGCAGCGGGAGGACAGGGGGCGAGCAGTACTTC.